This is a list of T cell receptor beta chains from one sample in a study of T cell responses to AZD1222 COVID-19 vaccine. Clones were sequenced by immunoSEQ multiplex PCR, and TCRdb holds only the in-frame ones, with some missing. The sample lists 140,000 to 150,000 clones, roughly 93% occurring once. The sequenced sample was peripheral blood, obtained after recovery from COVID-19. All receptors come from an adult who had recovered from COVID-19. Each CDR3 is given with its conserved first and last residue. Each record gives: CDR3 DNA, CDR3 protein, clone size, V gene, CDR3 length, J gene, D gene. The D gene is left open where the match is weak. Only part of the rows carry a size: once, few, many, or a class if the clone is expanded.

CDR3nt: TGCGCCAGCAGCCAGCAACAGGGCTACGAGCAGTACTTC; CDR3aa: CASSQQQGYEQYF; abundance: -; v_gene: TRBV4-1; len: 13; j_gene: TRBJ2-7; d_gene: -
CDR3nt: TGTGCCAGCAGCCTTCCCCTAGGGAGGGAGACCCAGTACTTC; CDR3aa: CASSLPLGRETQYF; abundance: -; v_gene: TRBV28; len: 14; j_gene: TRBJ2-5; d_gene: -
CDR3nt: TGTGCCAGTAGTAGCGGAACTCCCCCCTACGAGCAGTACTTC; CDR3aa: CASSSGTPPYEQYF; abundance: -; v_gene: TRBV19; len: 14; j_gene: TRBJ2-7; d_gene: -
CDR3nt: TGTGCCTGTAAATCGTCACAGCGTATTACAAATGAGCAGTTCTTC; CDR3aa: CACKSSQRITNEQFF; abundance: -; v_gene: TRBV28; len: 15; j_gene: TRBJ2-1; d_gene: -
CDR3nt: TGTGCCAGCAGAAGGACAGGGTCAATCTACGAGCAGTACTTC; CDR3aa: CASRRTGSIYEQYF; abundance: -; v_gene: TRBV2; len: 14; j_gene: TRBJ2-7; d_gene: TRBD1
CDR3nt: TGTGCCAGCAGTTTATGGGGAGATCCAATCTCCTACGAGCAGTACTTC; CDR3aa: CASSLWGDPISYEQYF; abundance: -; v_gene: TRBV28; len: 16; j_gene: TRBJ2-7; d_gene: -
CDR3nt: TGTGCCAGCAGCATTCAGGGGATCTATGGCTACACCTTC; CDR3aa: CASSIQGIYGYTF; abundance: -; v_gene: TRBV12-3/TRBV12-4; len: 13; j_gene: TRBJ1-2; d_gene: -
CDR3nt: TGTGCCAGCAGTTACGGGGAGAAGCAGTTCTTC; CDR3aa: CASSYGEKQFF; abundance: -; v_gene: TRBV6-2/TRBV6-3; len: 11; j_gene: TRBJ2-1; d_gene: -
CDR3nt: TGTGCCAGCAGCACGACAGGGGATTATGGCTACACCTTC; CDR3aa: CASSTTGDYGYTF; abundance: -; v_gene: TRBV7-2; len: 13; j_gene: TRBJ1-2; d_gene: TRBD1
CDR3nt: TGTGCCAGCAGTTCCGCGGGAGGGATCCACGAGCAGTACTTC; CDR3aa: CASSSAGGIHEQYF; abundance: -; v_gene: TRBV6-5; len: 14; j_gene: TRBJ2-7; d_gene: TRBD2
CDR3nt: TGTGCCATCAGCCAATCGCCCCGACCCGACGAGCAGTACTTC; CDR3aa: CAISQSPRPDEQYF; abundance: -; v_gene: TRBV10-3; len: 14; j_gene: TRBJ2-7; d_gene: -
CDR3nt: TGCGCCAGCAGAGCCGGGACAGCACATAATCAGCCCCAGCATTTT; CDR3aa: CASRAGTAHNQPQHF; abundance: once; v_gene: TRBV10-2; len: 15; j_gene: TRBJ1-5; d_gene: TRBD1
CDR3nt: TGTGCCAGTAGCGGGAGAGGAGAGACCCAGTACTTC; CDR3aa: CASSGRGETQYF; abundance: -; v_gene: TRBV14; len: 12; j_gene: TRBJ2-5; d_gene: TRBD2
CDR3nt: TGTGCCAGCAGCCAGATGGGGGGGGCTGGAAACACCATATATTTT; CDR3aa: CASSQMGGAGNTIYF; abundance: -; v_gene: TRBV3-1/TRBV3-2; len: 15; j_gene: TRBJ1-3; d_gene: -
CDR3nt: TGCGCCAGCAGCCCGGGACCCACATATGATTATGGCTACACCTTC; CDR3aa: CASSPGPTYDYGYTF; abundance: -; v_gene: TRBV4-1; len: 15; j_gene: TRBJ1-2; d_gene: -
CDR3nt: TGTGCCAGCAGTTCCCCGGCGATGTCTAGCACAGATACGCAGTATTTT; CDR3aa: CASSSPAMSSTDTQYF; abundance: once; v_gene: TRBV28; len: 16; j_gene: TRBJ2-3; d_gene: -
CDR3nt: TGTGCCAGCATCGACGCCGGGACTAGTTCCTACGAGCAGTACTTC; CDR3aa: CASIDAGTSSYEQYF; abundance: -; v_gene: TRBV6-5; len: 15; j_gene: TRBJ2-7; d_gene: TRBD2
CDR3nt: TGTGCCAGCAGCGTTTCGTGGGAGTACGAGCAGTACTTC; CDR3aa: CASSVSWEYEQYF; abundance: -; v_gene: TRBV3-1/TRBV3-2; len: 13; j_gene: TRBJ2-7; d_gene: -
CDR3nt: TGTGCCAGTAGTTCCGGGGCTAACTACGAGCAGTACTTC; CDR3aa: CASSSGANYEQYF; abundance: -; v_gene: TRBV19; len: 13; j_gene: TRBJ2-7; d_gene: -
CDR3nt: TGTGCCAGCAGCTTCGGACTAGCGGGAGTTTCAAGGCCCATCTTC; CDR3aa: CASSFGLAGVSRPIF; abundance: -; v_gene: TRBV5-4; len: 15; j_gene: TRBJ2-1; d_gene: TRBD2
CDR3nt: TGTGCCAGCAGTCCTTTGCGGAGCACAGATACGCAGTATTTT; CDR3aa: CASSPLRSTDTQYF; abundance: -; v_gene: TRBV25-1; len: 14; j_gene: TRBJ2-3; d_gene: -
CDR3nt: TGTGCCATCAGTCCGGCAGGGCTGGGCGAGCAGTACTTC; CDR3aa: CAISPAGLGEQYF; abundance: -; v_gene: TRBV10-3; len: 13; j_gene: TRBJ2-7; d_gene: -
CDR3nt: TGCAGCGTTGCAGAAACAGGGGGCTACCCCCAGCCCCAGCATTTT; CDR3aa: CSVAETGGYPQPQHF; abundance: -; v_gene: TRBV29-1; len: 15; j_gene: TRBJ1-5; d_gene: TRBD1
CDR3nt: TGTGCCAGCAGTTGGGGACTAGCGGAGAATGAGCAGTTCTTC; CDR3aa: CASSWGLAENEQFF; abundance: once; v_gene: TRBV2; len: 14; j_gene: TRBJ2-1; d_gene: TRBD2
CDR3nt: TGTGCCAGCAGCTTTAAGTGGAACACTGAAGCTTTCTTT; CDR3aa: CASSFKWNTEAFF; abundance: -; v_gene: TRBV7-2; len: 13; j_gene: TRBJ1-1; d_gene: -
CDR3nt: TGCGCCAGCAGCTTGGGCAGGACCATTAGCACAGATACGCAGTATTTT; CDR3aa: CASSLGRTISTDTQYF; abundance: -; v_gene: TRBV5-1; len: 16; j_gene: TRBJ2-3; d_gene: -
CDR3nt: TGTGCCAGCAAATTAGGTACAGTGACTAACTATGGCTACACCTTC; CDR3aa: CASKLGTVTNYGYTF; abundance: once; v_gene: TRBV5-4; len: 15; j_gene: TRBJ1-2; d_gene: -
CDR3nt: TGTGCCAGCAGTTTAGTTCCCGTACAGACAGACTATAGCAATCAGCCCCAGCATTTT; CDR3aa: CASSLVPVQTDYSNQPQHF; abundance: -; v_gene: TRBV28; len: 19; j_gene: TRBJ1-5; d_gene: -
CDR3nt: TGCGCCAGCAGCCAAGTCCCGACGGCAACTAATGAAAAACTGTTTTTT; CDR3aa: CASSQVPTATNEKLFF; abundance: -; v_gene: TRBV4-1; len: 16; j_gene: TRBJ1-4; d_gene: -
CDR3nt: TGTGCCACCAGCAGAGAGGATAGCGGAAGTAATGAGCAGTTCTTC; CDR3aa: CATSREDSGSNEQFF; abundance: -; v_gene: TRBV15; len: 15; j_gene: TRBJ2-1; d_gene: -
CDR3nt: TGTGCCACCAGTGTCACACAGGGGACTGAAGCTTTCTTT; CDR3aa: CATSVTQGTEAFF; abundance: -; v_gene: TRBV24-1; len: 13; j_gene: TRBJ1-1; d_gene: TRBD1
CDR3nt: TGTGCCAGCAGCTTAGGTCTAGCGGGGGAACAAGAGACCCAGTACTTC; CDR3aa: CASSLGLAGEQETQYF; abundance: -; v_gene: TRBV7-8; len: 16; j_gene: TRBJ2-5; d_gene: TRBD2
CDR3nt: TGTGCCAGCAGACTGACAGGGACCGACTATGGCTACACCTTC; CDR3aa: CASRLTGTDYGYTF; abundance: -; v_gene: TRBV3-1/TRBV3-2; len: 14; j_gene: TRBJ1-2; d_gene: TRBD1
CDR3nt: TGTGCCAGCAGCCAAGATCCCGGGAATGAGCAGTTCTTC; CDR3aa: CASSQDPGNEQFF; abundance: once; v_gene: TRBV14; len: 13; j_gene: TRBJ2-1; d_gene: -
CDR3nt: TGCAGCGTTGGCGGGCAGAATCAGCCCCAGCATTTT; CDR3aa: CSVGGQNQPQHF; abundance: -; v_gene: TRBV29-1; len: 12; j_gene: TRBJ1-5; d_gene: -
CDR3nt: TGTGCCAGCAGTGCCGGGACAGGGAACACTGAAGCTTTCTTT; CDR3aa: CASSAGTGNTEAFF; abundance: -; v_gene: TRBV28; len: 14; j_gene: TRBJ1-1; d_gene: TRBD1
CDR3nt: TGCGCCAGCAGCTTCCGGGACAGCTCTCGGGGAGATACGCAGTATTTT; CDR3aa: CASSFRDSSRGDTQYF; abundance: -; v_gene: TRBV5-1; len: 16; j_gene: TRBJ2-3; d_gene: TRBD1
CDR3nt: TGTGCCAGCAGCCAAGGGGAGGGACGGTGGAACACTGAAGCTTTCTTT; CDR3aa: CASSQGEGRWNTEAFF; abundance: -; v_gene: TRBV3-1/TRBV3-2; len: 16; j_gene: TRBJ1-1; d_gene: -
CDR3nt: TGCGCCAGCAGCCATGGGGAGGCGCAAGAGACCCAGTACTTC; CDR3aa: CASSHGEAQETQYF; abundance: -; v_gene: TRBV5-1; len: 14; j_gene: TRBJ2-5; d_gene: -
CDR3nt: TGTGCCAGTAGTATCAGAGGGACAGGGTCCTACGAGCAGTACTTC; CDR3aa: CASSIRGTGSYEQYF; abundance: once; v_gene: TRBV19; len: 15; j_gene: TRBJ2-7; d_gene: TRBD1
CDR3nt: TGTGCCAGCAGCCCCCCGGGACTAGCGGGAGTATCTACCGAGCAGTACTTC; CDR3aa: CASSPPGLAGVSTEQYF; abundance: -; v_gene: TRBV5-4; len: 17; j_gene: TRBJ2-7; d_gene: TRBD2
CDR3nt: TGTGCCTGGAGGCCGTACCTTCGGGGGCGCCGCCCTTACGAGCAGTACTTC; CDR3aa: CAWRPYLRGRRPYEQYF; abundance: -; v_gene: TRBV30; len: 17; j_gene: TRBJ2-7; d_gene: -